Shown below are 24 T cell receptor beta chains from a single sample sequenced in a study of OX40 agonist ivuxolimab in advanced cancers. Sequenced by immunoSEQ multiplex PCR; TCRdb stores in-frame clones only, minus some. The table records about 140,000 clones, 90% to 95% of them present only once. The material sequenced was CD4+ or CD8+ T cells sorted from blood, taken in a trial of the OX40 agonist ivuxolimab. The receptors derive from an adult with an advanced solid tumor such as melanoma, head and neck, liver or kidney cancer.

This clone was seen just once. The V call is TRBV5-6, the J call TRBJ1-2; tentatively, D is TRBD1 (5 bases). The germline V gene has CDR1 SGHDT and CDR2 YYEEEE. There are 11 residues in the CDR3. V was clipped by 4 bases and J by 5 bases, with 6 bases between them. The CDR3 is CASSNRYGYTF. CDR3 DNA: TGTGCCAGCAGCAACAGGTATGGCTACACCTTC.

This chain connects TRBV7-8 to TRBJ2-2, with no clear D. V was trimmed by 6 bases and J by 4 bases, leaving 15 bases between them. This CDR3 is built from 15 residues. Germline V lookup: CDR1 SGHVS, CDR2 FQNEAQ. The CDR3 region has the DNA TGTGCCAGCAGTCTCCTAGGGCTGAGCACCGGGGAGCTGTTTTTT. It encodes CASSLLGLSTGELFF.

V usage is TRBV4-3 and J usage is TRBJ1-2; the D gene is possibly TRBD1 (6 bases). Trimming took 3 bases from V and 1 from J, leaving 12 bases between them. This CDR3 has 15 residues. Germline V gene data show CDR1 as LGHNA and CDR2 as YSLEER. The CDR3 nucleotides read TGCGCCAGCAGCCAGGATTTGGACAGTAACTATGGCTACACCTTC. It codes for CASSQDLDSNYGYTF.

The chain carries TRBV7-6 and TRBJ1-2; D unresolved. This CDR3 has 14 amino acids. CDR1 and CDR2 from the germline V gene are SGHVS and FNYEAQ. V was clipped by 1 base and J by 3 bases, with 9 bases between them. CDR3 coding DNA: TGTGCCAGCAGCTTAGTAGACTGGGACTATGGCTACACCTTC. This gives the protein CASSLVDWDYGYTF.

The chain uses TRBV5-1 and TRBJ1-5; 8 nucleotides match TRBD1. Germline CDR1 SGHRS, CDR2 YFSETQ. The CDR3 extends over 14 amino acids. Germline trimming cut 4 bases from V and 5 bases from J; bases unmatched to any gene: 5. The CDR3 sequence: CASSVDRGDQPQHF. CDR3 coding DNA: TGCGCCAGCAGCGTCGACAGGGGTGATCAGCCCCAGCATTTT.

The V and J genes are TRBV4-3 and TRBJ2-1, with 10 bases identical to TRBD2. From germline, CDR1 is LGHNA and CDR2 YSLEER. V was pared by 6 bases and J by 6 bases, with 8 bases of the junction left unmatched. The CDR3 is 15 residues long. In DNA, the CDR3 is TGCGCCAGCAGTAGCGGGGGGTCCCTAGGCAATGAGCAGTTCTTC. This encodes CASSSGGSLGNEQFF.

The chain uses TRBV5-1 and TRBJ2-2; unclear D gene. Germline CDR1 is SGHRS and CDR2 is YFSETQ. V was clipped by 2 bases and J by 5 bases, with 16 bases between them. This CDR3 is built from 16 residues. As DNA, the CDR3 is TGCGCCAGCAGCTTCTCCGTTTATGGGTCGACCGGGGAGCTGTTTTTT. Amino acid sequence: CASSFSVYGSTGELFF.

V is TRBV28 and J is TRBJ1-4; tentatively, D is TRBD1 (5 bases). CDR3 length: 15 residues. Trimming cost V 7 bases and J 8 bases, with 20 bases left between them. Germline V gene sequence: CDR1 MDHEN, CDR2 SYDVKM. CDR3 nucleotides: TGTGCCAGCACCCTGGGGGGACTTGGACGCGAAAAACTGTTTTTT. Protein product: CASTLGGLGREKLFF. Full variable domain (remainder filled in from reference TRBV28 and TRBJ1-4): DVKVTQSSRYLVKRTGEKVFLECVQDMDHENMFWYRQDPGLGLRLIYFSYDVKMKEKGDIPEGYSVSREKKERFSLILESASTNQTSMYLCASTLGGLGREKLFFGSGTQLSVL.

The J gene is TRBJ1-2, the V gene TRBV11-1, with 7 bases that match TRBD1. Germline assignment: CDR1 SGHAT and CDR2 FQDESV (reference sequence). V lost 5 bases, J lost 6 bases, and 6 bases stayed unmatched. This CDR3 contains 13 residues. CDR3 in DNA: TGTGCCAGCAGCGTTCTGGGACAGAATGGCTACACCTTC. The encoded protein is CASSVLGQNGYTF.

The rearrangement joins TRBV27 to TRBJ2-7; perhaps D is TRBD1 or TRBD2 (5 bases each). With 6 bases removed from V and 0 bases from J, the gap between germline ends came to 21 bases. The germline V gene has CDR1 MNHEY and CDR2 SMNVEV (reference sequence). The CDR3 is 17 residues long. The CDR3 nucleotides are TGTGCCAGCAGCGGAAGCACGGGACGCGTCAACTCCTACGAGCAGTACTTC. Amino acids: CASSGSTGRVNSYEQYF.

Turning to this clone: The germline gene is not matched at one end of the junction; a read error may be the cause. This chain joins TRBV19 and TRBJ2-5, with 7 bases identical to TRBD2. CDR1 and CDR2 from the germline V gene are LNHDA and SQIVND (reference sequence). The CDR3 extends over 16 amino acids. The chain's CDR3 is CASSRWDYPGQGTQYF. CDR3 coding DNA: TGTGCCAGTAGTAGATGGGACTACCCCGGCCAAGGGACCCAGTACTTC. Combining the CDR3 with reference TRBV19 and TRBJ2-5 gives the whole variable domain DGGITQSPKYLFRKEGQNVTLSCEQNLNHDAMYWYRQDPGQGLRLIYYSQIVNDFQKGDIAEGYSVSREKKESFPLTVTSAQKNPTAFYLCASSRWDYPGQGTQYFGPGTRLLVL.

The rearrangement joins TRBV19 to TRBJ1-1; D not certain. V was clipped by 1 base and J by 1 base, with 13 bases between them. The CDR3 has 16 amino acids. Germline CDR1 and CDR2: LNHDA and SQIVND (reference sequence). The CDR3 DNA is TGTGCCAGTAGTATAGTTTCGGGCGGGTGGAACACTGAAGCTTTCTTT. It translates to CASSIVSGGWNTEAFF.

The rearrangement links TRBV27 to TRBJ2-2; D unresolved. Germline assignment: CDR1 MNHEY and CDR2 SMNVEV (reference sequence). Trimming took off 6 bases at V and 0 bases at J, with 17 bases between the two ends. This CDR3 spans 17 amino acids. The CDR3 loop reads CASSQTWVAANTGELFF. The DNA for the CDR3 is TGTGCCAGCAGCCAAACGTGGGTGGCGGCGAACACCGGGGAGCTGTTTTTT.

This chain joins TRBV9 and TRBJ2-3; 14 bases line up with TRBD2. J lost 4 bases, V lost 4 bases, and 17 bases had no gene match. This CDR3 spans 20 amino acids. The germline V gene has CDR1 SGDLS and CDR2 YYNGEE. CDR3 in amino acids: CASSPRLAGGRKGDADTQYF. Here the CDR3 DNA reads TGTGCCAGCAGCCCCAGACTAGCGGGAGGGCGTAAGGGAGACGCAGATACGCAGTATTTT.

V usage is TRBV27 and J usage is TRBJ2-2, with D maybe TRBD2 (6 bases). Trimming cost V 5 bases and J 0 bases, with 16 bases left between them. Germline V gives CDR1 MNHEY, CDR2 SMNVEV (reference sequence). The CDR3 covers 17 residues. The CDR3 is CASSPGVYTSNTGELFF. CDR3 coding DNA: TGTGCCAGCAGTCCGGGGGTCTACACCTCGAACACCGGGGAGCTGTTTTTT.

J is TRBJ1-4 and V is TRBV29-1; D is possibly TRBD1 (5 bases). Germline lookup yields CDR1 SQVTM and CDR2 ANQGSEA. Trimming took off 4 bases at V and 4 bases at J, with 7 bases between the two ends. The CDR3 length is 12 residues. The CDR3: CSVGGDNEKLFF. CDR3 nucleotide sequence: TGCAGCGTTGGGGGGGATAATGAAAAACTGTTTTTT. Filled out from reference TRBV29-1 and TRBJ1-4, the complete variable domain reads SAVISQKPSRDICQRGTSLTIQCQVDSQVTMMFWYRQQPGQSLTLIATANQGSEATYESGFVIDKFPISRPNLTFSTLTVSNMSPEDSSIYLCSVGGDNEKLFFGSGTQLSVL.

As for this clone: Additional DNA sequences in this sample encode the identical CDR3. V and J are TRBV7-2 and TRBJ1-3; D remains ambiguous. Germline values: CDR1 SGHTA, CDR2 FQGNSA. V was trimmed by 3 bases and J by 3 bases, leaving 3 bases between them. The CDR3 contains 12 residues. The CDR3: CASSFYGNTIYF. The DNA for the CDR3 is TGTGCCAGCAGCTTTTATGGAAACACCATATATTTT.

This chain connects TRBV7-2 to TRBJ1-1, with D possibly being TRBD1 (5 bases). Germline-derived CDR1 and CDR2 are SGHTA and FQGNSA. CDR3 size: 16 residues. Deletions cut 3 bases from V and 4 bases from J, with 18 bases between. CDR3 in amino acids: CASSFFRQSRGTEAFF. In DNA, the CDR3 is TGTGCCAGCAGCTTCTTTCGACAGTCTCGGGGCACTGAAGCTTTCTTT. Together with reference TRBV7-2 and TRBJ1-1, the CDR3 gives the full variable domain: GAGVSQSPSNKVTEKGKDVELRCDPISGHTALYWYRQSLGQGLEFLIYFQGNSAPDKSGLPSDRFSAERTGGSVSTLTIQRTQQEDSAVYLCASSFFRQSRGTEAFFGQGTRLTVV.

The chain is built from TRBV7-2 and TRBJ1-2; TRBD1 matches at 7 bases. The CDR3 consists of 13 residues. CDR1 is SGHTA and CDR2 is FQGNSA in the germline V gene. The J segment lost 8 bases and the V segment lost 3 bases, leaving 6 bases of the junction unmatched. The CDR3 DNA reads as TGTGCCAGCAGCTTTGAGGGGGCGCGGGGCTACACCTTC. Protein sequence: CASSFEGARGYTF.

This clone was seen a single time. CDR3 residues: CASSDAMGQGYSPLHF. The CDR3 nucleotides read TGTGCCAGCAGTGATGCTATGGGACAGGGGTATTCACCCCTCCACTTT. The chain combines TRBV25-1 with TRBJ1-6, with 10 bases identical to TRBD1. J gave up 8 bases and V 3 bases, and 7 bases lay outside the gene matches. Germline loops: CDR1 MGHDK, CDR2 SYGVNS. The CDR3 totals 16 residues.

V usage is TRBV28 and J usage is TRBJ1-1; TRBD1 agrees at 7 bases. Germline loops: CDR1 MDHEN, CDR2 SYDVKM. CDR3 length: 15 residues. The junction had 13 bases not matched to a gene; V was cut back by 8 bases and J by 4 bases. The CDR3 spells CASQTGLTVGTEAFF. The CDR3 DNA sequence: TGTGCCAGCCAGACAGGGCTCACCGTGGGCACTGAAGCTTTCTTT.

J is TRBJ1-2 and V is TRBV14, with 8 nucleotides matching TRBD1. CDR1 SGHDN and CDR2 FVKESK come from the germline V gene. This CDR3 is built from 15 residues. V was pared by 2 bases and J by 7 bases, with 9 bases of the junction left unmatched. The DNA of the CDR3 is TGTGCCAGCAGCCAAAGGACAGGGTCGGCGGTTGGCTACACCTTC. Its protein is CASSQRTGSAVGYTF. The full variable domain, its missing parts supplied by reference TRBV14 and TRBJ1-2, is EAGVTQFPSHSVIEKGQTVTLRCDPISGHDNLYWYRRVMGKEIKFLLHFVKESKQDESGMPNNRFLAERTGGTYSTLKVQPAELEDSGVYFCASSQRTGSAVGYTFGSGTRLTVV.

The rearrangement links TRBV5-4 to TRBJ2-7; 8 bases map to TRBD1. Looked up from germline, CDR1 is SGHNT and CDR2 is YYREEE (reference sequence). V lost 3 bases to trimming and J lost 3 bases; unmatched junction nucleotides: 5. The CDR3 covers 14 residues. The CDR3 sequence: CASSSRTGNYEQYF. In nucleotides, the CDR3 is TGTGCCAGCAGCTCTAGGACAGGGAACTACGAGCAGTACTTC.

The rearrangement joins TRBV6-5 to TRBJ1-4, with unresolved D. There are 15 residues in the CDR3. The ends were cut back, 2 bases at V and 8 bases at J, with 15 bases in the middle. Germline V gives CDR1 MNHEY, CDR2 SVGAGI. Here the CDR3 reads CASSYAGPRQEKLFF. CDR3 bases: TGTGCCAGCAGTTACGCCGGCCCAAGGCAAGAAAAACTGTTTTTT.